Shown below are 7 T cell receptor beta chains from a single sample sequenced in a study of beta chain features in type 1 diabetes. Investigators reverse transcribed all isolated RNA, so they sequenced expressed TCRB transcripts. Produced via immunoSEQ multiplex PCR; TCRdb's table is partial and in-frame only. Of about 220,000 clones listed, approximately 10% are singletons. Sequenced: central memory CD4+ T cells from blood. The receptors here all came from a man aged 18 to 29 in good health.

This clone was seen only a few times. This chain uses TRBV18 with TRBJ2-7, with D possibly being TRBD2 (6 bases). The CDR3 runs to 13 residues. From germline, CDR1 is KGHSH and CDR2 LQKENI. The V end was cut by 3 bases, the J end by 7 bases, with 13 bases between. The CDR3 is CASSPIEEGEQYF. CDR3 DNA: TGTGCCAGCTCACCGATCGAGGAGGGGGAGCAGTACTTC.

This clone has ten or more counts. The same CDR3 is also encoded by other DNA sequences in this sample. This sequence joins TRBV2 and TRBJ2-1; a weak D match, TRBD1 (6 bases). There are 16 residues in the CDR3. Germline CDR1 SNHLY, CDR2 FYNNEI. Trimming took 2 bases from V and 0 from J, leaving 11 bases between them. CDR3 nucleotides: TGTGCCAGCAGTGAAAGGGGGACGAGCTCCTACAATGAGCAGTTCTTC. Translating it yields CASSERGTSSYNEQFF. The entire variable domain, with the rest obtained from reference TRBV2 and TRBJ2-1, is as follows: EPEVTQTPSHQVTQMGQEVILRCVPISNHLYFYWYRQILGQKVEFLVSFYNNEISEKSEIFDDQFSVERPDGSNFTLKIRSTKLEDSAMYFCASSERGTSSYNEQFFGPGTRLTVL.

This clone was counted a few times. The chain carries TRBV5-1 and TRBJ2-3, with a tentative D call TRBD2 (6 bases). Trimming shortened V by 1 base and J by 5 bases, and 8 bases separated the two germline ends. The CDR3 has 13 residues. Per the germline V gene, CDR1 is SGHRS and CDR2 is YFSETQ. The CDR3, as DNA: TGCGCCAGCAGCTTGTCGGGAGAAGATACGCAGTATTTT. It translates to CASSLSGEDTQYF.

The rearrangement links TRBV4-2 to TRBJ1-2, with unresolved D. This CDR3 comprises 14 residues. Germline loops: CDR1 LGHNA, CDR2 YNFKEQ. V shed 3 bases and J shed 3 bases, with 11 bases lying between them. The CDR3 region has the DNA TGTGCCAGCAGCCAGCTTCTGTGGGACTATGGCTACACCTTC. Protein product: CASSQLLWDYGYTF.

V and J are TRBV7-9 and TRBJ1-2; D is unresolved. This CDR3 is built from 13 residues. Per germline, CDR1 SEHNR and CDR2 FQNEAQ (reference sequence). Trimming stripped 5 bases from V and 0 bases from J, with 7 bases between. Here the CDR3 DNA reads TGTGCCAGCAGCCCCCGCGCTAACTATGGCTACACCTTC. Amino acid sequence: CASSPRANYGYTF.

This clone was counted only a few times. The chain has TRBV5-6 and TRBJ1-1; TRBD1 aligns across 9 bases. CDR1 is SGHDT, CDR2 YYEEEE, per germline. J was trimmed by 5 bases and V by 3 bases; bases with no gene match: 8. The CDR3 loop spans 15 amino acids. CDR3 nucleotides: TGTGCCAGCAGCTACCTACGACAGGGGGATACTGAAGCTTTCTTT. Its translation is CASSYLRQGDTEAFF.

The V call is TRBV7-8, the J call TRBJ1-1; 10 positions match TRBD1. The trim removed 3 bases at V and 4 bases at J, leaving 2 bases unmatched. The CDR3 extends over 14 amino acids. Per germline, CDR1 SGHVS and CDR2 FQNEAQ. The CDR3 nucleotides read TGTGCCAGCAGCTTGACAGGGGGCGGCACTGAAGCTTTCTTT. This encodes CASSLTGGGTEAFF.